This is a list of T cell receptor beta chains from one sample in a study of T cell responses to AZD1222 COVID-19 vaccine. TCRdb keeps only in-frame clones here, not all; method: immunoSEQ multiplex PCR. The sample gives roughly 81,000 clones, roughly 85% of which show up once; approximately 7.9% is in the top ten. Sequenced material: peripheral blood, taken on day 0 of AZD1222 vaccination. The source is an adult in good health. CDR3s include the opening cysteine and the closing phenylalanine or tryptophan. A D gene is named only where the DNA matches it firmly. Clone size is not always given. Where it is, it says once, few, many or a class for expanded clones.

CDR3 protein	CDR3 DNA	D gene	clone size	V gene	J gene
CASSASGPSEPGGYTF	TGTGCCAGCAGCGCCTCCGGGCCGTCTGAGCCAGGTGGCTACACCTTC	-	-	TRBV5-4	TRBJ1-2
CASSLDLSYEQYF	TGTGCCAGCAGCTTAGATCTGTCCTACGAGCAGTACTTC	-	-	TRBV7-3	TRBJ2-7
CASSPRALAANTGELFF	TGTGCCAGCTCACCACGGGCCCTAGCGGCGAACACCGGGGAGCTGTTTTTT	TRBD2	-	TRBV18	TRBJ2-2
CASSLGAGVSYNEQFF	TGCGCCAGCAGCTTGGGAGCGGGGGTCTCCTACAATGAGCAGTTCTTC	TRBD2	-	TRBV5-1	TRBJ2-1
CASSSLGGNHQPQHF	TGTGCCAGCAGTTCTCTTGGAGGGAACCATCAGCCCCAGCATTTT	-	once	TRBV27	TRBJ1-5
CASSRLGAEQFF	TGTGCCAGCAGCCGATTGGGAGCTGAGCAGTTCTTC	-	-	TRBV3-1/TRBV3-2	TRBJ2-1
CASSPHSGGNGEQFF	TGTGCCAGCAGCCCCCACAGCGGGGGGAACGGTGAGCAGTTCTTC	TRBD2	few	TRBV9	TRBJ2-1
CASSVGNRYQETQYF	TGTGCCAGCAGCGTCGGGAATCGGTACCAAGAGACCCAGTACTTC	-	-	TRBV28	TRBJ2-5
CASSLTGAGGYTF	TGTGCCAGCAGTTTAACGGGGGCGGGAGGCTACACCTTC	-	-	TRBV28	TRBJ1-2
CASSSPEGGRNTEAFF	TGTGCCAGCAGCTCGCCCGAGGGGGGCAGGAACACTGAAGCTTTCTTT	-	-	TRBV7-9	TRBJ1-1
CASSMDLRAPETQYF	TGTGCCAGCAGTATGGATCTGAGGGCGCCGGAGACCCAGTACTTC	-	-	TRBV6-5	TRBJ2-5
CASSQDLWAGTNEQFF	TGTGCCAGCAGCCAAGATCTTTGGGCAGGGACCAATGAGCAGTTCTTC	-	-	TRBV3-1/TRBV3-2	TRBJ2-1
CASSLAGTGVGETQYF	TGCGCCAGCAGCTTGGCAGGGACTGGAGTAGGTGAGACCCAGTACTTC	-	-	TRBV5-1	TRBJ2-5
CASSVGAQFISPLHF	TGTGCCAGCAGCGTAGGGGCACAGTTTATTTCACCCCTCCACTTT	-	-	TRBV9	TRBJ1-6
CASSTPDRGRWNEQFF	TGTGCCAGTAGTACCCCCGACAGGGGGCGGTGGAATGAGCAGTTCTTC	TRBD1	-	TRBV19	TRBJ2-1
CASSLGPRQETQYF	TGTGCCAGCAGCCTCGGACCTCGTCAAGAGACCCAGTACTTC	-	-	TRBV7-6	TRBJ2-5
CASSLGLAGGPSDEQYF	TGTGCCAGCAGCCTGGGACTAGCGGGAGGGCCAAGCGACGAGCAGTACTTC	TRBD2	-	TRBV7-2	TRBJ2-7
CAWSPQGEQYF	TGTGCCTGGAGTCCCCAAGGCGAGCAGTACTTC	-	-	TRBV30	TRBJ2-7
CASSAFLQGVDEQFF	TGTGCCAGCAGTGCTTTTTTACAGGGGGTTGATGAGCAGTTCTTC	TRBD1	-	TRBV6-4	TRBJ2-1
CASSPTAGGHQPQHF	TGTGCCAGCAGCCCGACGGCGGGGGGACATCAGCCCCAGCATTTT	-	-	TRBV28	TRBJ1-5
CASSLGYGTSGNNEQFF	TGCGCCAGCAGCTTGGGGTATGGGACTAGCGGCAACAATGAGCAGTTCTTC	TRBD2	-	TRBV5-1	TRBJ2-1
CASSLGPQGPYNEQFF	TGTGCCAGCAGCTTAGGCCCCCAGGGCCCCTACAATGAGCAGTTCTTC	-	-	TRBV7-9	TRBJ2-1
CASSGLEGILHF	TGTGCCAGCAGTGGTCTTGAGGGAATACTCCACTTT	-	-	TRBV25-1	TRBJ1-6
CSVGQETLEAFF	TGCAGCGTTGGACAGGAGACACTTGAAGCTTTCTTT	-	-	TRBV29-1	TRBJ1-1
CASRPGPLQYGYTF	TGTGCCAGCAGACCGGGACCGCTCCAGTATGGCTACACCTTC	-	-	TRBV28	TRBJ1-2
CASEERELTDEQFF	TGTGCCAGCGAGGAGCGGGAGTTAACCGATGAGCAGTTCTTC	-	-	TRBV21-1	TRBJ2-1
CASSLDGTALSGANVLTF	TGCGCCAGCAGCTTGGATGGGACAGCACTCTCTGGGGCCAACGTCCTGACTTTC	TRBD1	-	TRBV5-1	TRBJ2-6
CASSPGTGLYNEQFF	TGTGCCAGCAGCCCCGGGACAGGGCTTTACAATGAGCAGTTCTTC	TRBD1	-	TRBV3-1/TRBV3-2	TRBJ2-1
CASSRGQPLSGNTIYF	TGTGCCAGCAGCCGGGGCCAGCCATTATCTGGAAACACCATATATTTT	-	-	TRBV27	TRBJ1-3
CASSVGNSGQLYNEQFF	TGTGCCAGCAGCGTAGGGAATAGCGGGCAGCTATACAATGAGCAGTTCTTC	TRBD2	-	TRBV9	TRBJ2-1
CASSSDPRGGNEKLFF	TGCGCCAGCAGCTCGGACCCCAGGGGCGGTAATGAAAAACTGTTTTTT	-	once	TRBV5-1	TRBJ1-4
CASSIGGGASYEQYF	TGTGCCAGTAGTATAGGGGGAGGCGCCTCCTACGAGCAGTACTTC	-	-	TRBV19	TRBJ2-7
CASSLPGQGSYEQYF	TGTGCCAGCAGCTTGCCGGGACAGGGGTCCTACGAGCAGTACTTC	TRBD1	-	TRBV11-3	TRBJ2-7
CASSPSLLAGVAYNEQFF	TGTGCCAGCAGTCCCTCCCTACTAGCGGGGGTTGCCTACAATGAGCAGTTCTTC	TRBD2	-	TRBV28	TRBJ2-1
CASSFSRDRGGWIQETQYF	TGTGCCAGCAGTTTCTCCCGGGACAGGGGGGGGTGGATACAAGAGACCCAGTACTTC	TRBD1	-	TRBV27	TRBJ2-5
CASLPGGGNTQYF	TGTGCCAGCCTACCGGGGGGGGGAAATACGCAGTATTTT	TRBD2	once	TRBV12-3/TRBV12-4	TRBJ2-3
CAWSVLDNGYTF	TGTGCCTGGAGTGTACTGGACAATGGCTACACCTTC	-	-	TRBV30	TRBJ1-2
CASSLPRVLNTEAFF	TGTGCCAGCAGTCTCCCGCGGGTCTTAAACACTGAAGCTTTCTTT	-	-	TRBV28	TRBJ1-1
CASNQGAGGANVLTF	TGTGCCAGCAACCAGGGGGCTGGCGGGGCCAACGTCCTGACTTTC	TRBD1	few	TRBV11-1	TRBJ2-6
CASSLSGTFTGELFF	TGTGCCAGCAGCTTGAGCGGGACTTTCACCGGGGAGCTGTTTTTT	TRBD2	once	TRBV7-3	TRBJ2-2
CASSYPGGELFF	TGTGCCAGCAGTTACCCCGGCGGGGAGCTGTTTTTT	-	-	TRBV6-5	TRBJ2-2
CASSQDLAGGGGQETQYF	TGTGCCAGCAGCCAAGATCTAGCGGGAGGGGGAGGGCAAGAGACCCAGTACTTC	TRBD2	-	TRBV4-2	TRBJ2-5
CASSKETGNYGYTF	TGTGCCAGCAGCAAAGAGACGGGAAACTATGGCTACACCTTC	-	-	TRBV9	TRBJ1-2
CASSGRLFSYNEQFF	TGTGCCAGCAGCGGAAGATTGTTTTCCTACAATGAGCAGTTCTTC	-	-	TRBV21-1	TRBJ2-1
CATEAPGQNSYNEQFF	TGTGCCACCGAAGCACCGGGACAGAACTCCTACAATGAGCAGTTCTTC	TRBD1	-	TRBV24-1	TRBJ2-1